The source of this TCR beta chain is a study of monozygotic twins with cystic fibrosis. Study summary: Library input was around 3.1 micrograms of fragmented DNA, with approximately 14 PCR cycles.

Repertoires were generated with immunoSEQ multiplex PCR, while TCRdb's copy carries only in-frame clones and drops some. The sample includes around 25,000 clones, 96% of them seen just once. CDR1 and CDR2 from the germline V gene are GTSNPN and SVGIG (reference sequence). The CDR3 runs to 15 residues. With 0 bases removed from V and 4 bases from J, the gap between germline ends came to 15 bases. The gene calls are TRBV30 and TRBJ2-5; possibly TRBD1 or TRBD2 for D (5 bases each). This receptor was taken from a girl aged 2 to 10 with cystic fibrosis. Sequencing was carried out using blood. CDR3 in amino acids: CAWSVNLRGGETQYF. In DNA, the CDR3 is TGTGCCTGGAGTGTAAATTTGAGGGGTGGAGAGACCCAGTACTTC. The full variable domain, its missing parts supplied by reference TRBV30 and TRBJ2-5, is SQTIHQWPATLVQPVGSPLSLECTVEGTSNPNLYWYRQAAGRGLQLLFYSVGIGQISSEVPQNLSASRPQDRQFILSSKKLLLSDSGFYLCAWSVNLRGGETQYFGPGTRLLVL.